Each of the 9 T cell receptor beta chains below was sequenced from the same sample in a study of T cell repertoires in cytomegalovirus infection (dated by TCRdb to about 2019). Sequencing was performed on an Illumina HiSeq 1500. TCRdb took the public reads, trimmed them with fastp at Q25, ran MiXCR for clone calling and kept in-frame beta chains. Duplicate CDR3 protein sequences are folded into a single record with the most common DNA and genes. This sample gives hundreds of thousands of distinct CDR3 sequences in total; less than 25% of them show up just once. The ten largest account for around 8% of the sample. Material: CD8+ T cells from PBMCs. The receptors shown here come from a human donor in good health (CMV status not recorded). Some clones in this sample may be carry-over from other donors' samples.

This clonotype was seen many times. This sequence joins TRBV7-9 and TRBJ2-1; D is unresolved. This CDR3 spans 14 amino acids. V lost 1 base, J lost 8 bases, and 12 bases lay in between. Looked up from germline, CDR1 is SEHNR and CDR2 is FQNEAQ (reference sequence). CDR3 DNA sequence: TGTGCCAGCAGCTTAGTAGTTCAAACCCATGAGCAGTTCTTC. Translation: CASSLVVQTHEQFF.

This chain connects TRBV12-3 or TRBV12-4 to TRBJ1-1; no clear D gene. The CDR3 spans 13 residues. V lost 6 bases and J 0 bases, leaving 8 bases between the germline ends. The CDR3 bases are TGTGCCAGCAGGTTGGTCCTGAACACTGAAGCTTTCTTT. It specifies CASRLVLNTEAFF.

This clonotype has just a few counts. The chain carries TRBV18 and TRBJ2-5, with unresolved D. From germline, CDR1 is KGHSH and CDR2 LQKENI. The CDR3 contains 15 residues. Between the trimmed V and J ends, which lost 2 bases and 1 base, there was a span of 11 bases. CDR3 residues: CASSPDQEFQETQYF. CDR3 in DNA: TGTGCCAGCTCACCAGACCAGGAATTCCAAGAGACCCAGTACTTC.

The CDR3 here is CASSLGTVSGYTEAFF. CDR3 coding DNA: TGTGCCAGCAGCTTAGGGACAGTAAGCGGGTACACTGAAGCTTTCTTT. The rearrangement uses TRBV7-4 and TRBJ1-1, with D possibly TRBD1 on 6 matching bases. Trimming cost V 1 base and J 3 bases, with 15 bases left between them. The CDR3 spans 16 residues. In germline, CDR1 is SGHVT, CDR2 SQSDAQ.

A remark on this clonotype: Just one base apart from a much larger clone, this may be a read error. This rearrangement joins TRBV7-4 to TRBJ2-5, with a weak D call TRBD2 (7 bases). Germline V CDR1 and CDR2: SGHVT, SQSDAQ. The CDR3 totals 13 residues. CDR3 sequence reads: CVWGGDRPGAQYF. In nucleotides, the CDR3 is TGTGTCTGGGGAGGGGACCGCCCAGGGGCCCAGTACTTC.

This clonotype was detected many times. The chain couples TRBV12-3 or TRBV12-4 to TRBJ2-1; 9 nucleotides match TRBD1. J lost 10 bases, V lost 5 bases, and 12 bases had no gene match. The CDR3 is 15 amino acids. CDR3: CASSTTDRGGREQFF. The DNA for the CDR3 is TGTGCCAGCAGTACAACGGACAGGGGAGGGCGGGAGCAGTTCTTC.

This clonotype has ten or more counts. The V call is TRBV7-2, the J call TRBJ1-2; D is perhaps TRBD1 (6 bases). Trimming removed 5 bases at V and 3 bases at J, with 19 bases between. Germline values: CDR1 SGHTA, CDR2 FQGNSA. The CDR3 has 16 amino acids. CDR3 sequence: CASSPLGGAGDYGYTF. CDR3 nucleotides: TGTGCCAGCAGCCCATTGGGGGGCGCCGGGGACTATGGCTACACCTTC.

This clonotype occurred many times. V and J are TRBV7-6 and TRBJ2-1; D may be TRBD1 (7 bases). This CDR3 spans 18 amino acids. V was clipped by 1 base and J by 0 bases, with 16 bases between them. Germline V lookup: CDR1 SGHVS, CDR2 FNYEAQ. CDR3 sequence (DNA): TGTGCCAGCAGCTTAGGGGGGGCCGGGACAGCCTCCTACAATGAGCAGTTCTTC. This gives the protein CASSLGGAGTASYNEQFF.

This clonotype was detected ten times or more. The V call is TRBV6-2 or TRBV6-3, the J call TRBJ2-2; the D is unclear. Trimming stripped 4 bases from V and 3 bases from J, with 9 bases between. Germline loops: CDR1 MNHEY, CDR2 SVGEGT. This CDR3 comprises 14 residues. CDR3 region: CASSWPVDTGELFF. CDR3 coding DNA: TGTGCCAGCAGTTGGCCGGTGGACACCGGGGAGCTGTTTTTT.